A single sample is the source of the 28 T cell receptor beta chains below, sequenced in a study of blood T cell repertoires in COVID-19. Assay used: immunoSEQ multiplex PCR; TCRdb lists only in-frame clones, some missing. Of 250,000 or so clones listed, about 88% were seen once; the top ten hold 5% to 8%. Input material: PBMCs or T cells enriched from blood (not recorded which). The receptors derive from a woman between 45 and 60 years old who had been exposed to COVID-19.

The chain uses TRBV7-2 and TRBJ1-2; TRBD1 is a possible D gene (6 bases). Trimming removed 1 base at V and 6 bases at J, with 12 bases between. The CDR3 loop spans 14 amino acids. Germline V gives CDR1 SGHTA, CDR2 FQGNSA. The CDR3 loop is CASSLVGGPHGYTF. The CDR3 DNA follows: TGTGCCAGCAGCTTAGTAGGGGGACCACATGGCTACACCTTC. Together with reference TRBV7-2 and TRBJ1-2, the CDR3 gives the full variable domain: GAGVSQSPSNKVTEKGKDVELRCDPISGHTALYWYRQSLGQGLEFLIYFQGNSAPDKSGLPSDRFSAERTGGSVSTLTIQRTQQEDSAVYLCASSLVGGPHGYTFGSGTRLTVV.

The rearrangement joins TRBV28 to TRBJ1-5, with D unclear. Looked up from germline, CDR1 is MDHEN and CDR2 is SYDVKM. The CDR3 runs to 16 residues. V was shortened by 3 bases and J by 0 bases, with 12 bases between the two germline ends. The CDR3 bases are TGTGCCAGCAGTTTGCTGACGGGAAATAGCAATCAGCCCCAGCATTTT. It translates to CASSLLTGNSNQPQHF. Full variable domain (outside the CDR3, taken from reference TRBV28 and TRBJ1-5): DVKVTQSSRYLVKRTGEKVFLECVQDMDHENMFWYRQDPGLGLRLIYFSYDVKMKEKGDIPEGYSVSREKKERFSLILESASTNQTSMYLCASSLLTGNSNQPQHFGDGTRLSIL.

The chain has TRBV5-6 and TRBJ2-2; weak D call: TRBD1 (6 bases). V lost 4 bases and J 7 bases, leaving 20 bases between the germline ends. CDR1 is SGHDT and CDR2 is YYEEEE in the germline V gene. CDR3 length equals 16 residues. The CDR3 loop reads CASSAWTEEVGGELFF. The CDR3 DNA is TGTGCCAGCAGCGCTTGGACAGAGGAGGTAGGCGGGGAGCTGTTTTTT. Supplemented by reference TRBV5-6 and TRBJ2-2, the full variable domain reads DAGVTQSPTHLIKTRGQQVTLRCSPKSGHDTVSWYQQALGQGPQFIFQYYEEEERQRGNFPDRFSGHQFPNYSSELNVNALLLGDSALYLCASSAWTEEVGGELFFGEGSRLTVL.

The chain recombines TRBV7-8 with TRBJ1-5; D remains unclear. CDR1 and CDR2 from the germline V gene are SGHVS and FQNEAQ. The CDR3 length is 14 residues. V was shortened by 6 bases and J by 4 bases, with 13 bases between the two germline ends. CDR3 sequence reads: CASRQSGNNQPQHF. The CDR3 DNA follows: TGTGCCAGCAGGCAGAGCGGTAATAATCAGCCCCAGCATTTT.

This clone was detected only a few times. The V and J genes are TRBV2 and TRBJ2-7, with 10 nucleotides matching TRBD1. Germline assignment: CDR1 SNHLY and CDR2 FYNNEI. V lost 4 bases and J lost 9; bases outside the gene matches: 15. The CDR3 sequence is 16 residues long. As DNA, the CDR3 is TGTGCCAGCAGTGTCCCCGGGACAGGGGCCCCCCAGCGGCAGTACTTC. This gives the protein CASSVPGTGAPQRQYF. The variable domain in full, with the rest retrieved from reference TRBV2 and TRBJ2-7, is EPEVTQTPSHQVTQMGQEVILRCVPISNHLYFYWYRQILGQKVEFLVSFYNNEISEKSEIFDDQFSVERPDGSNFTLKIRSTKLEDSAMYFCASSVPGTGAPQRQYFGPGTRLTVT.

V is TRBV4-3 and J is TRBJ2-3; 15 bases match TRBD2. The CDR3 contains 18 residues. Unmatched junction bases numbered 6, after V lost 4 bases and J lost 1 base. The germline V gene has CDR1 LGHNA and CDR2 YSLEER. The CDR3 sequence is CASSPGLAGGPGTDTQYF. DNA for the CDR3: TGCGCCAGCAGCCCCGGACTAGCGGGGGGGCCCGGCACAGATACGCAGTATTTT.

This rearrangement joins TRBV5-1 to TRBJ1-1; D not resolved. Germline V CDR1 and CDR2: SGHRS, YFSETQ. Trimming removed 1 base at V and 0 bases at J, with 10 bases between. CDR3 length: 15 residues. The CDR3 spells CASSLRSAVNTEAFF. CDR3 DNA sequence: TGCGCCAGCAGCTTGAGGTCGGCGGTGAACACTGAAGCTTTCTTT. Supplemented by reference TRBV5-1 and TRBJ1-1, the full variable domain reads KAGVTQTPRYLIKTRGQQVTLSCSPISGHRSVSWYQQTPGQGLQFLFEYFSETQRNKGNFPGRFSGRQFSNSRSEMNVSTLELGDSALYLCASSLRSAVNTEAFFGQGTRLTVV.

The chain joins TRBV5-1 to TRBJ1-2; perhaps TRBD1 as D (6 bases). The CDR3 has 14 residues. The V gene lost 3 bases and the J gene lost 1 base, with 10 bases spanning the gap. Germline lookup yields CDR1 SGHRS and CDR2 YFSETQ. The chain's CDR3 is CASSSDRNNYGYTF. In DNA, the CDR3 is TGCGCCAGCAGCTCAGACAGGAATAACTATGGCTACACCTTC. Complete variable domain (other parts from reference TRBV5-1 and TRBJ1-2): KAGVTQTPRYLIKTRGQQVTLSCSPISGHRSVSWYQQTPGQGLQFLFEYFSETQRNKGNFPGRFSGRQFSNSRSEMNVSTLELGDSALYLCASSSDRNNYGYTFGSGTRLTVV.

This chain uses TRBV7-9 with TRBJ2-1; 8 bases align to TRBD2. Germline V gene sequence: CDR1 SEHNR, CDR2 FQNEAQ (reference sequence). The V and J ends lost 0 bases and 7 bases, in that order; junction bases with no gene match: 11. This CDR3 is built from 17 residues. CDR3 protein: CASSLAGTGGRWNEQFF. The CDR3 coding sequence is TGTGCCAGCAGCTTAGCAGGCACGGGGGGGCGATGGAATGAGCAGTTCTTC.

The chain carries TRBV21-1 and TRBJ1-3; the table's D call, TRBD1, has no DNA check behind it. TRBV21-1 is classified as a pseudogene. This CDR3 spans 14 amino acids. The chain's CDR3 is CASSPVSAGNTIYF. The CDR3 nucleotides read TGTGCCAGCAGCCCAGTATCCGCCGGAAACACCATATATTTT.

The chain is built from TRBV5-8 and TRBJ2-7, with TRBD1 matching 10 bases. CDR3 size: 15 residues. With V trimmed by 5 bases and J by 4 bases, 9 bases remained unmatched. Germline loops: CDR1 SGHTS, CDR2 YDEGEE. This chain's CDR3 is CASSFRTGGPYEQYF. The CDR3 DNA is TGTGCCAGCAGTTTTAGGACAGGGGGGCCTTACGAGCAGTACTTC.

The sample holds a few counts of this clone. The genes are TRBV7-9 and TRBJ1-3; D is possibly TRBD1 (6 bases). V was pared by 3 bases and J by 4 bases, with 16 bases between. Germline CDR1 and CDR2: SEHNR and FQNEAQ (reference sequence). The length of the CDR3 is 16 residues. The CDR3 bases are TGTGCCAGCAGCTTCTACAGGGAAAAGGGCGGAAACACCATATATTTT. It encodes CASSFYREKGGNTIYF. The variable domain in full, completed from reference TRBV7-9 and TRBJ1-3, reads DTGVSQNPRHKITKRGQNVTFRCDPISEHNRLYWYRQTLGQGPEFLTYFQNEAQLEKSRLLSDRFSAERPKGSFSTLEIQRTEQGDSAMYLCASSFYREKGGNTIYFGEGSWLTVV.

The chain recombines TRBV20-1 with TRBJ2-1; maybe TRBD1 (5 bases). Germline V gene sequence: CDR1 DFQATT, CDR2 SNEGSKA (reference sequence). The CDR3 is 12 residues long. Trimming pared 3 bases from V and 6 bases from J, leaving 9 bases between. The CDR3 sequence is CSASQGGNEQFF. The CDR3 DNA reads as TGCAGTGCTAGTCAGGGTGGCAATGAGCAGTTCTTC.

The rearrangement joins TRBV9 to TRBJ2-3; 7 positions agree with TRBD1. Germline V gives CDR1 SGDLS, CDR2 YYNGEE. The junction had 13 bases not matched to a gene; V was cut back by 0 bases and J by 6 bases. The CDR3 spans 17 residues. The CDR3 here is CASSVGGLQGPFDTQYF. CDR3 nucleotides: TGTGCCAGCAGCGTAGGGGGCTTACAGGGGCCTTTTGATACGCAGTATTTT.

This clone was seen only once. The CDR3 region is CASSLQPGGTEAFF. For the CDR3, the DNA is TGTGCCAGCAGCCTTCAACCCGGAGGCACTGAAGCTTTCTTT. V usage is TRBV14 and J usage is TRBJ1-1; no firm D call. The germline V and J ends were trimmed by 4 bases and 4 bases, with 13 bases remaining between them. The CDR3 loop spans 14 amino acids. Germline lookup yields CDR1 SGHDN and CDR2 FVKESK. The full variable domain, its missing parts supplied by reference TRBV14 and TRBJ1-1, is EAGVTQFPSHSVIEKGQTVTLRCDPISGHDNLYWYRRVMGKEIKFLLHFVKESKQDESGMPNNRFLAERTGGTYSTLKVQPAELEDSGVYFCASSLQPGGTEAFFGQGTRLTVV.

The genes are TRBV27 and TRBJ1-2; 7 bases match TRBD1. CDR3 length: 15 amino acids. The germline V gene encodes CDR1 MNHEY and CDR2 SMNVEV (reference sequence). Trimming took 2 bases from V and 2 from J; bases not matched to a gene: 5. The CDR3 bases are TGTGCCAGCAGTTTAAAAGGGGGCGCGAACTATGGCTACACCTTC. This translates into CASSLKGGANYGYTF.

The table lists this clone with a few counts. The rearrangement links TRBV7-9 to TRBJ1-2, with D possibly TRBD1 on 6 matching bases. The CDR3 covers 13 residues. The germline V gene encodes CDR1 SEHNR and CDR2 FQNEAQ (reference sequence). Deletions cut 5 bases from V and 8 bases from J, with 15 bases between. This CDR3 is CASSPRTVDGYTF. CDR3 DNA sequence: TGTGCCAGCAGCCCCCGGACAGTGGACGGCTACACCTTC. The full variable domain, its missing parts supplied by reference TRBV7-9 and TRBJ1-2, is DTGVSQNPRHKITKRGQNVTFRCDPISEHNRLYWYRQTLGQGPEFLTYFQNEAQLEKSRLLSDRFSAERPKGSFSTLEIQRTEQGDSAMYLCASSPRTVDGYTFGSGTRLTVV.

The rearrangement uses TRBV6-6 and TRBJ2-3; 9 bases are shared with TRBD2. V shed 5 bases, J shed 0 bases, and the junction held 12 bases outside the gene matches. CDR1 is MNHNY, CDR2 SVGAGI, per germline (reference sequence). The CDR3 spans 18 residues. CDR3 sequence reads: CASSRTGTSPRSTDTQYF. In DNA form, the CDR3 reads TGTGCCAGCAGTCGAACCGGGACTAGCCCTCGAAGCACAGATACGCAGTATTTT.

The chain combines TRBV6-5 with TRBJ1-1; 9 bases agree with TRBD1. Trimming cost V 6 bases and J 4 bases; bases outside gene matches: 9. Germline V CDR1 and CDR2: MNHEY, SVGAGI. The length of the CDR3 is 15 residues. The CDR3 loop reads CASRPETGGSTEAFF. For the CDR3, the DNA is TGTGCCAGCAGGCCTGAGACAGGGGGGAGCACTGAAGCTTTCTTT.

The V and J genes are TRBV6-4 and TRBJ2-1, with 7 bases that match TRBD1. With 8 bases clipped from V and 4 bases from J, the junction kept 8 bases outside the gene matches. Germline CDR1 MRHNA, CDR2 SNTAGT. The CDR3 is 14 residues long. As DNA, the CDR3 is TGTGCCAGCTCTAAGGGGACAGAGTACAATGAGCAGTTCTTC. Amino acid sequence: CASSKGTEYNEQFF.

CDR3 sequence: CASSTGSYTDTQYF. The CDR3 nucleotides read TGTGCCAGCAGCACAGGGTCGTACACAGATACGCAGTATTTT. The V and J genes are TRBV2 and TRBJ2-3; possibly TRBD1 for D (6 bases). The CDR3 length is 14 residues. Germline CDR1 SNHLY, CDR2 FYNNEI. Trimming took off 6 bases at V and 2 bases at J, with 12 bases between the two ends. The entire variable domain, with the rest obtained from reference TRBV2 and TRBJ2-3, is as follows: EPEVTQTPSHQVTQMGQEVILRCVPISNHLYFYWYRQILGQKVEFLVSFYNNEISEKSEIFDDQFSVERPDGSNFTLKIRSTKLEDSAMYFCASSTGSYTDTQYFGPGTRLTVL.

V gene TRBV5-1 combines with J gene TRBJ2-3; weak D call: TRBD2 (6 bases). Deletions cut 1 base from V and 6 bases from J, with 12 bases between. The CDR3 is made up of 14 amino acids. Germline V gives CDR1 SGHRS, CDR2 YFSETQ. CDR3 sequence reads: CASSLLDGGDTQYF. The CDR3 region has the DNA TGCGCCAGCAGCTTGCTAGATGGGGGGGATACGCAGTATTTT.

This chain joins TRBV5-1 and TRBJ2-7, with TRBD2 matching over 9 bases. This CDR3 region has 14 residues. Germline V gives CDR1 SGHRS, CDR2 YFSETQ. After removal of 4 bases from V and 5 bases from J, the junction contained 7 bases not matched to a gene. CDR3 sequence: CASSRGTSRHEQYF. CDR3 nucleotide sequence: TGCGCCAGCAGCCGGGGGACTAGCCGACACGAGCAGTACTTC.

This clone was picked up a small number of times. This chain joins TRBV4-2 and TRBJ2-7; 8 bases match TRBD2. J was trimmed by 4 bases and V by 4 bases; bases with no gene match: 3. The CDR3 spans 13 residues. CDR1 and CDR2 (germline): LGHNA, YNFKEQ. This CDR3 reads CASSPREGYEQYF. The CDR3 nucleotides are TGTGCCAGCAGCCCTCGGGAGGGTTACGAGCAGTACTTC.

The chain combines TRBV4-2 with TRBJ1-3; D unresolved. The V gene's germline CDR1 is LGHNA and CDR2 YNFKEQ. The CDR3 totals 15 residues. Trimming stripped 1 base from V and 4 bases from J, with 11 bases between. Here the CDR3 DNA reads TGTGCCAGCAGCCAAGGGGCCCTGGCGGGAAACACCATATATTTT. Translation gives CASSQGALAGNTIYF.

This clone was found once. The chain's CDR3 is CASSLGRQAVAFF. The CDR3 nucleotides read TGTGCCAGCAGCTTAGGCAGACAGGCGGTAGCTTTCTTT. V usage is TRBV7-2 and J usage is TRBJ1-1; D possibly corresponds to TRBD1 (6 bases). The V gene's germline CDR1 is SGHTA and CDR2 FQGNSA. The V gene lost 1 base and the J gene lost 10 bases, with 13 bases spanning the gap. This CDR3 spans 13 amino acids. Filled out from reference TRBV7-2 and TRBJ1-1, the complete variable domain reads GAGVSQSPSNKVTEKGKDVELRCDPISGHTALYWYRQSLGQGLEFLIYFQGNSAPDKSGLPSDRFSAERTGGSVSTLTIQRTQQEDSAVYLCASSLGRQAVAFFGQGTRLTVV.

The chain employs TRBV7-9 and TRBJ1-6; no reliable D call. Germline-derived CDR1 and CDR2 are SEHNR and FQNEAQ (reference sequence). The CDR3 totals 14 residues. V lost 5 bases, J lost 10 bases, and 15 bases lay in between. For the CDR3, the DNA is TGTGCCAGCAGCGTCGACTTGTTAGGCTCACCCCTCCACTTT. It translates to CASSVDLLGSPLHF.

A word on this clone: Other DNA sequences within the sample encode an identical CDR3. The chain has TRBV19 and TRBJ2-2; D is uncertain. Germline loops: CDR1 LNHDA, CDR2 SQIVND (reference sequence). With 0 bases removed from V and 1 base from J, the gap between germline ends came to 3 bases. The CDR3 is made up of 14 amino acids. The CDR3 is CASSIDRNTGELFF. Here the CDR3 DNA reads TGTGCCAGTAGTATAGATAGGAACACCGGGGAGCTGTTTTTT.